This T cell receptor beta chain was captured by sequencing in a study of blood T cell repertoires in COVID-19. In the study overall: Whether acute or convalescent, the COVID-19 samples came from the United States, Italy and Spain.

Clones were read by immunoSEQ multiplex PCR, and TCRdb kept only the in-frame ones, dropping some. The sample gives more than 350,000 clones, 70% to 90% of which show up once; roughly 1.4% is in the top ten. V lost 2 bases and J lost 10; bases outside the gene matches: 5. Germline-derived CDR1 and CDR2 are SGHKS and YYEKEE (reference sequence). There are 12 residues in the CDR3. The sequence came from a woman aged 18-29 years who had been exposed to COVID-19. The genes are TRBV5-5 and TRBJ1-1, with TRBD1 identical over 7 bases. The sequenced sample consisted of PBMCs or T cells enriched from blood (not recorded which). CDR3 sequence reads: CASSFRQGGAFF. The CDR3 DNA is TGTGCCAGCAGCTTCCGACAGGGAGGAGCTTTCTTT.